This T cell receptor (beta chain) derives from a study of blood T cell repertoires in COVID-19. Method: immunoSEQ multiplex PCR; TCRdb's copy keeps in-frame clones and lacks some. The data contain around 310,000 clones, 90% of them seen just once; the ten biggest clones take up 1%. The CDR3 has 14 residues. Trimming pared 2 bases from V and 14 bases from J, leaving 16 bases between. Germline CDR1 MNHEY, CDR2 SMNVEV (reference sequence). The V and J genes are TRBV27 and TRBJ1-6; no clear D. The clonotype was recovered from a middle-aged woman with COVID-19, enrolled during active disease. The sample was peripheral blood. The CDR3 is CASSLALGSGALHF. CDR3 DNA: TGTGCCAGCAGTTTAGCGTTGGGGAGCGGGGCCCTCCACTTT.